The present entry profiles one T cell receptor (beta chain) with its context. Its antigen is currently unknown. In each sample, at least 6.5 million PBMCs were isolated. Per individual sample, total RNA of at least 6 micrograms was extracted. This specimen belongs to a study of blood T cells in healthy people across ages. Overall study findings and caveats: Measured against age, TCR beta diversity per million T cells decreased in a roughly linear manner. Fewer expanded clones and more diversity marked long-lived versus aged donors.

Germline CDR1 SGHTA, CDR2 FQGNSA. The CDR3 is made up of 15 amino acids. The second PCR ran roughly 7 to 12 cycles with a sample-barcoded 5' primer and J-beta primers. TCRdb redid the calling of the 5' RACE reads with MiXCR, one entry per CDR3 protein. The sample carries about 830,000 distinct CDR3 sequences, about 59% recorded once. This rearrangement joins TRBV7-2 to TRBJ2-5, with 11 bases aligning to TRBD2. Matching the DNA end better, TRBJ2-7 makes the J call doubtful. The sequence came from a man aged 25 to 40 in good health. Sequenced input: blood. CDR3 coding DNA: TGTGCCAGCAGTTCGGGACTAGCGGTCTCCTACGAGCAGTACTTC. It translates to CASSSGLAVSYEQYF.